The rows below give T cell receptor beta chains drawn from one sample of a study of metastatic and nonmetastatic thyroid tumors. Using MiXCR, TCRdb re-called clones from the PCR reads. The sample lists tens of thousands of clones; about a sixth were seen once. Sequencing input: blood. The receptors were gathered from a female donor with papillary thyroid cancer or a benign thyroid nodule (not recorded which). Some clones in this sample may be carry-over from other donors' samples. Each CDR3 is given with its conserved first and last residue. The order of the fields is J gene, clone size, V gene, D gene, CDR3 protein, CDR3 DNA. The D gene is left open where the match is weak. For some rows the clone size is stated as once, few or many, or as a class when expanded; others skip it.

TRBJ1-2	few	TRBV28	.	CASSPRGRIGGYTF	TGTGCCAGCAGTCCAAGGGGGAGGATTGGGGGCTACACCTTC
TRBJ2-3	many	TRBV19	.	CASSIGDRDTQYF	TGTGCCAGTAGTATCGGTGACAGGGATACGCAGTATTTT
TRBJ2-7	many	TRBV16	TRBD1	CASSLALPGQGMEGPYEQYF	TGTGCCAGCAGCCTAGCTTTACCGGGACAGGGGATGGAGGGGCCCTACGAGCAGTACTTC
TRBJ1-2	.	TRBV20-1	.	CSALSTVGDYCYTF	TGCAGTGCCCTTTCTACAGTGGGTGACTATTGCTACACCTTC
TRBJ2-4	.	TRBV4-3	.	CASSPQQGANIQYF	TGCGCCAGCAGCCCTCAACAGGGTGCAAACATTCAATACTTC
TRBJ1-5	many	TRBV7-2	TRBD1	CASSLAPDRGLLSNQPQHF	TGTGCCAGCAGCTTAGCTCCAGACAGGGGGCTTCTTAGCAATCAGCCCCAGCATTTT
TRBJ2-5	many	TRBV9	.	CASSVAEGIQETQYF	TGTGCCAGCAGCGTAGCCGAAGGGATCCAAGAGACCCAGTACTTC
TRBJ1-2	.	TRBV18	TRBD1	CASSPQGVYGYTF	TGTGCCAGCTCCCCCCAGGGGGTCTATGGCTACACCTTC
TRBJ1-4	many	TRBV20-1	.	CSALGKGQGGINEKLFF	TGCAGTGCTCTCGGAAAAGGCCAAGGGGGGATTAATGAAAAACTGTTTTTT
TRBJ1-5	many	TRBV27	TRBD1	CASSLTRQGTNQPQHF	TGTGCCAGCAGTTTAACGCGACAGGGAACTAATCAGCCCCAGCATTTT
TRBJ1-5	many	TRBV19	.	CASSKPYRFNQPQHF	TGTGCCAGTAGTAAACCCTACAGATTCAATCAGCCCCAGCATTTT
TRBJ2-6	many	TRBV24-1	TRBD1	CATGTGGSGANVLTF	TGTGCCACCGGGACAGGGGGATCTGGGGCCAACGTCCTGACTTTC
TRBJ2-3	.	TRBV11-2	.	CASSLVQGPPDTQYF	TGTGCCAGCAGCTTAGTACAGGGCCCCCCAGATACGCAGTATTTT
TRBJ1-1	many	TRBV7-9	.	CASSLAAGHQSEAFF	TGTGCCAGCAGCTTAGCCGCGGGACACCAAAGCGAAGCTTTCTTT
TRBJ2-2	medium-sized	TRBV6-1	.	CASRRTLSNTGELFF	TGTGCCAGCAGACGGACTCTCTCGAACACCGGGGAGCTGTTTTTT
TRBJ2-1	few	TRBV6-1	.	CASSLRGGWINYQFF	TGTGCCAGCAGCCTTAGGGGGGGGTGGATTAATTATCAGTTCTTC
TRBJ2-7	many	TRBV3-1	TRBD2	CASSPRTSGMSSYEQYF	TGTGCCAGCAGCCCTCGGACTAGCGGGATGAGCTCCTACGAGCAGTACTTC
TRBJ2-1	many	TRBV28	.	CASSFPPRAGRNEQFF	TGTGCCAGCAGTTTCCCTCCGAGGGCCGGTCGAAATGAGCAGTTCTTC
TRBJ2-5	.	TRBV7-9	.	CASSRDGEETQYF	TGTGCCAGCAGCCGGGACGGAGAAGAGACCCAGTACTTC
TRBJ1-5	many	TRBV12-3/TRBV12-4	.	CASSLVQGMDQPQHF	TGTGCCAGCAGTTTGGTACAGGGCATGGATCAGCCCCAGCATTTT
TRBJ1-1	many	TRBV30	TRBD1	CAWTGTGGAEAFF	TGTGCCTGGACCGGGACAGGGGGAGCTGAAGCTTTCTTT
TRBJ2-1	.	TRBV5-1	TRBD1	CASSLEGGQVNNEQFF	TGCGCCAGCAGCTTGGAGGGGGGACAGGTAAACAATGAGCAGTTCTTC
TRBJ1-3	many	TRBV15	.	CATSRDRGSSGNTIYF	TGTGCCACCAGCAGAGATAGAGGTTCATCTGGAAACACCATATATTTT
TRBJ1-3	many	TRBV7-8	.	CASSYAGNTIYF	TGTGCCAGCAGCTATGCCGGAAACACCATATATTTT
TRBJ1-5	medium-sized	TRBV6-1	.	CASSSRGGPQHF	TGTGCCAGCAGTTCAAGAGGTGGGCCCCAGCATTTT
TRBJ2-1	many	TRBV6-4	.	CASSESTELYNEQFF	TGTGCCAGCAGTGAATCGACGGAGTTATACAATGAGCAGTTCTTC
TRBJ1-2	medium-sized	TRBV6-5	.	CASSYSNGGSYGYTF	TGTGCCAGCAGTTACTCGAACGGCGGTTCCTATGGCTACACCTTC
TRBJ2-7	medium-sized	TRBV6-1	.	CASRRGSYEQYF	TGTGCCAGCAGGAGGGGGTCCTACGAGCAGTACTTC
TRBJ1-4	.	TRBV5-1	TRBD1	CASGPSWDRGEKLFF	TGCGCCAGCGGACCCTCATGGGACAGGGGTGAAAAACTGTTTTTT
TRBJ2-7	.	TRBV5-1	TRBD2	CASSPGLAGYEQYF	TGCGCCAGCAGCCCGGGACTAGCGGGTTACGAGCAGTACTTC
TRBJ2-2	many	TRBV6-1	.	CASMKGSHGELFF	TGTGCCAGCATGAAAGGAAGTCACGGGGAGCTGTTTTTT
TRBJ2-2	many	TRBV7-9	.	CASSLVVNTGELFF	TGTGCCAGCAGCTTAGTGGTGAACACCGGGGAGCTGTTTTTT
TRBJ1-5	many	TRBV28	.	CASSPSRGPGSVGQPQHF	TGTGCCAGCAGCCCCAGCCGAGGGCCAGGGTCTGTGGGTCAGCCCCAGCATTTT
TRBJ2-3	many	TRBV15	.	CATSPDRITDTQYF	TGTGCCACCAGCCCCGACAGAATCACAGATACGCAGTATTTT
TRBJ1-2	few	TRBV2	TRBD1	CASRPLEGAWGYTF	TGTGCCAGCAGGCCCCTGGAGGGGGCGTGGGGCTACACCTTC
TRBJ2-3	.	TRBV4-1	TRBD2	CASSQARLAVWSTDTPYF	TGCGCCAGCAGCCAAGCCCGACTAGCGGTGTGGAGCACAGATACGCCGTATTTT
TRBJ2-1	many	TRBV11-2	TRBD2	CASSLGLANSRFF	TGTGCCAGCAGCTTGGGACTAGCGAACTCCCGGTTCTTC
TRBJ2-2	.	TRBV11-2	TRBD2	CASRQIAGANTGELFF	TGTGCCAGCAGGCAAATAGCGGGCGCGAACACCGGGGAGCTGTTTTTT
TRBJ1-2	few	TRBV28	.	CASTAGVGYTF	TGTGCCAGCACCGCGGGGGTGGGCTACACCTTC
TRBJ2-7	.	TRBV20-1	TRBD2	CSARTSGGQFYEQYF	TGCAGTGCTAGAACTAGCGGGGGACAATTCTACGAGCAGTACTTC